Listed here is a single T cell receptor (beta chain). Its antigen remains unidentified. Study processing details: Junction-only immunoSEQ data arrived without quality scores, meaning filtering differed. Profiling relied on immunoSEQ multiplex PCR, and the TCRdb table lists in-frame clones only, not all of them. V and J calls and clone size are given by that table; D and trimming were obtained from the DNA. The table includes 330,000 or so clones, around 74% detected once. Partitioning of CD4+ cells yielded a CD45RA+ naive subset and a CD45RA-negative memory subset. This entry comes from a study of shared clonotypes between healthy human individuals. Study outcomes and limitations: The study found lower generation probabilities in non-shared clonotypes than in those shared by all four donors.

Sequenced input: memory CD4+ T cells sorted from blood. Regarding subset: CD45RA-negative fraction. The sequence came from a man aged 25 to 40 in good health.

CDR3 DNA: TGTGCCAGTAGTAAGGGACTAGCGGGAAGCTCCTACGAGCAGTACTTC. Translating gives CASSKGLAGSSYEQYF. This chain connects TRBV19 to TRBJ2-7, with 13 bases fitting TRBD2. CDR1 and CDR2 (germline): LNHDA, SQIVND (reference sequence). The CDR3 has 16 residues. The V segment lost 4 bases and the J segment 0 bases; nucleotides outside the gene matches: 3.